This entry concerns a single T cell receptor beta chain. The antigen it recognizes is unknown. No qualities accompany the bases; no much larger clone lies one base away. In the germline V gene (reference sequence), CDR1 corresponds to LNHNV and CDR2 to YYDKDF. V lost 4 bases and J lost 2 bases; the stretch between them is 12 bases long. CDR3 length: 16 amino acids, cysteine to phenylalanine. The entry retains the CDR3 DNA only, 48 bases that are in frame from base 1. The trial excluded patients who had a history of autoimmune disease or were on systemic immunosuppression. Peripheral blood for TCR sequencing was collected from all dose cohorts at baseline, on cycle 4 day 1, and on cycle 7 day 1. Samples came from an open-label, multicenter, first-in-human phase I dose-escalation trial of ivuxolimab. Adults with locally advanced or metastatic head and neck squamous cell, hepatocellular, melanoma or renal cell carcinoma were enrolled in the trial. CD4+ and CD8+ T cells were sorted separately from peripheral blood before TCR sequencing.

The data are from a study of OX40 agonist ivuxolimab in advanced cancers. With respect to the entire study: Ivuxolimab was an agonistic, fully human IgG2 monoclonal antibody directed against OX40 (CD134), a costimulatory receptor. The paper covers the monotherapy dose-escalation part of the phase I ivuxolimab trial, which included N ≈ 50 patients. Peripheral TCRbeta sequencing was intended to test whether TCR sequence diversity was altered and clonal T-cell expansion was caused by ivuxolimab. Prior anti-PD-1, anti-PD-L1 or anti-CTLA-4 therapy was permitted, and checkpoint inhibitors had been received by roughly 42% of dose-escalation patients. Partial responses occurred in three dose-escalation patients, of whom one had hepatocellular carcinoma and two had cutaneous melanoma. Intravenous ivuxolimab was administered to patients every 2 weeks at six dose levels: 0.01, 0.1, 0.3, 1.5, 3 and 10 mg/kg. Of the approximately 50 patients in dose escalation, some 20 had hepatocellular carcinoma, about 15 had melanoma, 9 had renal cell carcinoma and 9 had head and neck cancer. A male proportion of 82.7% and a mean age of 60 years, ranging from roughly 23 to 85, were recorded for the dose-escalation cohort. Broader findings and caveats from the paper: The antigen specificity of the clonally expanded peripheral T cells was not determined. Low levels of normalized T-cell clonal expansion were also seen in some patients who did not respond. At doses from 0.1 to 3.0 mg/kg, clonal expansion was seen in both CD4+ and CD8+ blood T cells between baseline and week 6. Partial responders in the 0.1-3.0 mg/kg groups had among the lowest normalized peripheral clonal expansion, especially among CD8+ T cells. After ivuxolimab, CD8+ T cells had more expanded clones than CD4+ T cells on average.

For sequencing of the TCRbeta CDR3 region, genomic DNA was extracted from the sorted cells. The immunoSEQ Assay was used to sequence the TCRbeta CDR3 regions. The clones in this table, taken by TCRdb from immuneACCESS, are in-frame only. Not every clone is retained; where verified, under half of the shortfall comes from an unresolved V gene, and the cause of the rest is unknown. This sample comprises some 150,000 clones, more than 85% of them detected only once. The top ten clonotypes cover roughly 0.94% of the sample. The sample was CD4+ or CD8+ T cells sorted from blood, taken in a trial of the OX40 agonist ivuxolimab. The rearrangement joined TRBV15 to TRBJ2-6, with TRBD1 perhaps the D gene, on 6 matching bases. This receptor was identified in an adult with an advanced solid tumor such as melanoma, head and neck, liver or kidney cancer. The DNA sequence reads TGTGCCACCAGCACACGCACAGGGCCTGGGGCCAACGTCCTGACTTTC. Protein translation: CATSTRTGPGANVLTF.